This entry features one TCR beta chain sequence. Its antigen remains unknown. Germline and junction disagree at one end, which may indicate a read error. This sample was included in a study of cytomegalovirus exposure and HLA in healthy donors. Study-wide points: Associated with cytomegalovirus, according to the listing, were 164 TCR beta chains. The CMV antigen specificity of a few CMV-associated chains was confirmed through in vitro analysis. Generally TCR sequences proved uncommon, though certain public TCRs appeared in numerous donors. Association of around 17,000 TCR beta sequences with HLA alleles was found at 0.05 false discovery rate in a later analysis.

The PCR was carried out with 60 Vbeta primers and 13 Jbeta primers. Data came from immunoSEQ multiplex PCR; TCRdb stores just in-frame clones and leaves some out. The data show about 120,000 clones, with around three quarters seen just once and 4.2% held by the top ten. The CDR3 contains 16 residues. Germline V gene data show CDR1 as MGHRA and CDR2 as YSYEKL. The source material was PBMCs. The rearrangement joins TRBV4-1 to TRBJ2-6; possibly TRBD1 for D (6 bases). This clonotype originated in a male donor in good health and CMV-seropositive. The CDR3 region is CASSQRTGIGANGLTF. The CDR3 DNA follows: TGCGCCAGCAGCCAACGAACAGGGATAGGGGCCAACGGCCTGACTTTC.